This T cell receptor beta chain originates from a study of OX40 agonist ivuxolimab in advanced cancers. Study context: A mean age of 60 years, range roughly 20 to 90, was recorded, and approximately 79% were male.

The CDR3 has 16 residues. Germline V gives CDR1 SNHLY, CDR2 FYNNEI. After removal of 3 bases from V and 3 bases from J, the junction contained 4 bases not matched to a gene. The method was immunoSEQ multiplex PCR; TCRdb's version includes in-frame clones alone and lacks a portion of them. The profile shows more than 55,000 clones, 81% of them singletons. Study outcomes and limitations: Still undetermined is the antigen specificity of the expanded peripheral T cells.

As to this clone: The antigen is not known.

Patients were ineligible given autoimmune disease history or systemic immunosuppression. The source material was CD4+ or CD8+ T cells sorted from blood, sampled in a trial of the OX40 agonist ivuxolimab. The chain is built from TRBV2 and TRBJ2-2; 10 bases line up with TRBD2. The TCR originated in an adult with an advanced solid tumor such as melanoma, head and neck, liver or kidney cancer. CDR3 in DNA: TGTGCCAGCAGTGATAATCTAGCGGGAGACACCGGGGAGCTGTTTTTT. Its translation is CASSDNLAGDTGELFF.